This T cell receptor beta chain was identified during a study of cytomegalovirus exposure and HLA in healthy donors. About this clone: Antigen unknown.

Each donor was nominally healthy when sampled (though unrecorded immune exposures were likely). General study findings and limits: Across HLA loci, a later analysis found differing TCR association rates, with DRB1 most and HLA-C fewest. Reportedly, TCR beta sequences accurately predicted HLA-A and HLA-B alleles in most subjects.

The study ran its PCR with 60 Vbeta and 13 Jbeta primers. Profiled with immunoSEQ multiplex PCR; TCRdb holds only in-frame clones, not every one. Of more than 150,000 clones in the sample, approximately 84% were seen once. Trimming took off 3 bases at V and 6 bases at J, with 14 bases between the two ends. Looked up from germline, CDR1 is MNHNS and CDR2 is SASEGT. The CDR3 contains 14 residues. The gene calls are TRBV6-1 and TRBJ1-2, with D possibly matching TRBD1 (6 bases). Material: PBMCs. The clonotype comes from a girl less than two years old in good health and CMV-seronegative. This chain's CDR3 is CASSEIPGEDGYTF. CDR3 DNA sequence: TGTGCCAGCAGTGAGATTCCAGGGGAAGATGGCTACACCTTC.